The 21 T cell receptor beta chains below come from one sample, sequenced in a study of CXCR3-negative and CXCR3-positive naive CD8 T cells. The libraries of TRB cDNA were constructed through 5' RACE using UMI labels. Using the 5' RACE reads, TCRdb records one entry per CDR3 protein without DNA. The table lists around 52,000 distinct CDR3 sequences. The specimen sequenced was memory CD8+ T cells from blood. These receptors were taken from a human donor in good health. Some clones in this sample may be carry-over from other donors' samples.

The chain employs TRBV12-3 or TRBV12-4 and TRBJ2-7; TCRdb proposes TRBD1, but this gene call is untestable without DNA. This CDR3 has 12 amino acids. CDR3 protein: CASSPNRHEQYF.

The chain has TRBV2 and TRBJ2-7; TCRdb names TRBD1, which stays unverified in the absence of DNA. The CDR3 is 15 amino acids. The germline V gene has CDR1 SNHLY and CDR2 FYNNEI. CDR3 loop: CASRLLGGEAYEQYF.

The CDR3 loop reads CATSNDGGETQYF. The genes are TRBV6-5 and TRBJ2-5; TCRdb proposes TRBD1, but this gene call is untestable without DNA. The length of the CDR3 is 13 residues. Per the germline V gene, CDR1 is MNHEY and CDR2 is SVGAGI.

This chain links TRBV28 with TRBJ2-7; with no DNA, the TCRdb D assignment of TRBD2 cannot be verified. The CDR3 spans 16 residues. Germline V gene data show CDR1 as MDHEN and CDR2 as SYDVKM. CDR3 residues: CASSLLAGFHSYEQYF.

The gene calls are TRBV11-2 and TRBJ1-1; no DNA is available, so the TRBD1 call from TCRdb remains unchecked. CDR1 and CDR2 (germline): SGHAT, FQNNGV. The CDR3 has 12 residues. The CDR3 region is CASSLDPGRAFF.

This chain links TRBV6-4 with TRBJ2-2; no DNA is available, so the TRBD1 call from TCRdb remains unchecked. The V gene's germline CDR1 is MRHNA and CDR2 SNTAGT. The CDR3 contains 15 residues. The CDR3 spells CASSEKGQGSGELFF.

The CDR3 is CASRTDPGELFF. This chain joins TRBV14 and TRBJ2-2; TCRdb's assignment of TRBD1 cannot be checked, as there is no DNA. Germline V lookup: CDR1 SGHDN, CDR2 FVKESK. The CDR3 has 12 amino acids.

The chain carries TRBV4-1 and TRBJ2-7; the TCRdb D gene call, TRBD1, has no DNA to confirm it. This CDR3 contains 15 residues. Germline CDR1 MGHRA, CDR2 YSYEKL. The CDR3 spells CASSQDVQGPYEQYF.

The chain joins TRBV6-4 to TRBJ2-1; TCRdb names TRBD1, which stays unverified in the absence of DNA. Germline CDR1 and CDR2: MRHNA and SNTAGT. There are 14 residues in the CDR3. CDR3 sequence: CASSDSSGGNEQFF.

The chain uses TRBV5-1 and TRBJ2-3; TCRdb returns TRBD1, unconfirmable since there is no DNA. This CDR3 contains 15 residues. Per germline, CDR1 SGHRS and CDR2 YFSETQ. The CDR3 region is CASSYGQGYSDTQYF.

The chain has TRBV4-2 and TRBJ1-2; lacking DNA, the TRBD1 call made by TCRdb goes unchecked. CDR3 length: 14 amino acids. The germline gives CDR1 LGHNA, CDR2 YNFKEQ. CDR3 sequence reads: CASSQGSGTYGYTF.

The chain employs TRBV18 and TRBJ2-1; without DNA, the TCRdb call of TRBD1 cannot be checked. The germline V gene has CDR1 KGHSH and CDR2 LQKENI. This CDR3 has 15 residues. CDR3 region: CASSLGQGTVNEQFF. Full variable domain (missing parts from reference TRBV18 and TRBJ2-1): NAGVMQNPRHLVRRRGQEARLRCSPMKGHSHVYWYRQLPEEGLKFMVYLQKENIIDESGMPKERFSAEFPKEGPSILRIQQVVRGDSAAYFCASSLGQGTVNEQFFGPGTRLTVL.

The chain has TRBV6-5 and TRBJ1-2; TCRdb gives TRBD1 as the D gene, but with no DNA this cannot be confirmed. The germline gives CDR1 MNHEY, CDR2 SVGAGI. This CDR3 spans 15 amino acids. CDR3 protein: CASSYGTGGVYGYTF.

The chain employs TRBV29-1 and TRBJ1-1; absent DNA, TCRdb's TRBD1 call cannot be checked. Germline V gene sequence: CDR1 SQVTM, CDR2 ANQGSEA. This CDR3 spans 11 amino acids. CDR3 protein: CSPLVNTEAFF.

The V call is TRBV12-3 or TRBV12-4, the J call TRBJ2-7; TCRdb indicates TRBD1, and absent DNA this call remains unverified. This CDR3 region has 15 residues. CDR3 sequence: CASSREDGVAYEQYF.

The chain couples TRBV7-9 to TRBJ1-5; as DNA is missing, the TRBD1 call by TCRdb cannot be tested. This CDR3 comprises 15 residues. Germline V gene data show CDR1 as SEHNR and CDR2 as FQNEAQ (reference sequence). CDR3 residues: CASSLIAGGRQPQHF.

V is TRBV11-1 and J is TRBJ1-1. The CDR3 length is 14 residues. Per germline, CDR1 SGHAT and CDR2 FQDESV (reference sequence). CDR3 amino acids: CASTNQQLYTEAFF.

The chain employs TRBV14 and TRBJ2-7; TCRdb returns TRBD1, unconfirmable since there is no DNA. The CDR3 loop spans 15 amino acids. CDR1 is SGHDN and CDR2 is FVKESK in the germline V gene. This CDR3 reads CASSQVGVPSYEQYF.

The rearrangement links TRBV5-1 to TRBJ2-1; the D gene TCRdb calls, TRBD2, cannot be checked with no DNA. This CDR3 comprises 15 residues. In germline, CDR1 is SGHRS, CDR2 YFSETQ. The CDR3 loop is CASSYWTSGYNEQFF.

The rearrangement uses TRBV7-9 and TRBJ1-1; lacking DNA, the TRBD1 call made by TCRdb goes unchecked. Germline V gene sequence: CDR1 SEHNR, CDR2 FQNEAQ (reference sequence). CDR3 size: 14 residues. This chain's CDR3 is CASSLVEGGTEAFF.

This sequence joins TRBV5-1 and TRBJ2-1; TCRdb returns TRBD1, unconfirmable since there is no DNA. Germline V gives CDR1 SGHRS, CDR2 YFSETQ. CDR3 length: 12 amino acids. The CDR3 sequence: CASGPLWNEQFF.